This T cell receptor beta chain appears in the sequencing data of a study of CD8 T cells in ankylosing spondylitis (dated by TCRdb to the late 2010s). With respect to the entire study: T cell receptor beta repertoires were profiled in healthy donors and ankylosing spondylitis patients so that disease-linked TCR variants could be found. In total, the full study cohort was made up of 108 healthy donors and some 26 ankylosing spondylitis patients. Peripheral blood was sampled, and synovial fluid was additionally collected from ankylosing spondylitis patients. Overall study results and their limits: Some motif variants were previously reported in synovial fluid and blood of reactive arthritis patients, suggesting common disease-initiation mechanisms. The disease-linked clones had a CD8+ phenotype and were found at relatively low frequencies in peripheral blood. According to the report, matched synovial fluid samples from ankylosing spondylitis patients were significantly enriched for the disease-linked clones. A TCR beta motif made up of under ten highly homologous amino acid variants appeared to be characteristic of blood from ankylosing spondylitis patients.

For sequencing, an Illumina HiSeq 2500 was employed. Quantitative 5'-RACE with molecular barcodes was used to prepare TCR beta libraries. Per the source publication's procedure: A new computational method, built on a probabilistic model of VDJ rearrangement, was used to identify disease-linked TCR variants. TCRdb took the public reads, trimmed them with fastp at Q25, ran MiXCR for clone calling and kept in-frame beta chains. Every CDR3 protein is listed once, alongside the most common genes and DNA of its rows. For this entry, the V and J calls and clone size follow TCRdb and not the study's own pipeline. The sample table contains a few hundred thousand distinct CDR3 sequences; only one count was recorded for under 20% of them. The top ten constitute roughly a third of the sample. The sample holds a few counts of this clonotype. Its antigen is unknown. Base qualities were left out, and no much larger clone turns up one base away.

From the germline V gene, CDR1 is MDHEN and CDR2 is SYDVKM. V loses 6 bases at its end and J loses 6 bases; junction bases beyond the gene matches: 12. The CDR3 runs 16 residues from the cysteine to the phenylalanine. CDR3 DNA is the only sequence kept; it has 48 bases, read in frame from the first base. The rearrangement combines TRBV28 with TRBJ2-1, with 9 junctional bases fitting TRBD1. The sequence derives from a male donor with ankylosing spondylitis or in good health (not recorded which). The material sequenced was blood, either unsorted or a sorted T cell fraction (not recorded which). The CDR3 protein is CASSETQGALGNEQFF. The sequenced DNA: TGTGCCAGCAGCGAGACACAGGGGGCTCTTGGCAATGAGCAGTTCTTC.